This T cell receptor (beta chain) was captured in a study of STAT5B mutations in CD4+ large granular lymphocyte leukemia (dated 2022 in TCRdb). With regard to the full study: Among the healthy controls, the CDR3 'QG' motif was associated with a particular HLA allele. Flow cytometry performed on FACSCanto II or FACSVerse showed that the purified fractions had more than 95% purity among lymphocytes. The study compared the TCRbeta repertoires of patients with CD4+ T-cell large granular lymphocyte leukemia against those of healthy blood donors. General conclusions and limits of the study: The data were not HLA-matched, and the relatively small sample size could explain the higher clonality seen in CD4+ compared with CD8+ T-LGLL. Compared with healthy CD4+ repertoires, CD4-sorted patient repertoires appeared more clonal, and this difference remained even after the putative leukemic clones were removed. The main leukemic clonotypes were found to be private to each patient, although around 25% of the main leukemic clonotypes were detected at low frequency in the non-leukemic repertoires of other patients. TRBV06-family usage was enriched among the top patient clones (8/27) compared with healthy controls (2/35).

The healthy control group was made up of a few dozen blood donors, and the Finnish Red Cross blood service supplied their buffy coats. All TCR-sequenced material derived from peripheral blood: patient blood samples and healthy donor buffy coats. Peripheral blood mononuclear cells were isolated by Ficoll-Hypaque gradient centrifugation. For the healthy controls, CD4+ cells were obtained from buffy coats by magnetic purification. Genomic DNA was extracted with the Gentra Puregene Cell and Tissue kit and quantified on a Qubit 2.0 fluorometer. Details on this clone: Its specific antigen is unknown. There are no base qualities to consult, and no much larger clone falls within one base.

V is trimmed back by 2 bases and J by 7 bases, and the junction contains 7 bases that no gene match accounts for. Reading the germline V gene (reference sequence) gives CDR1 MNHEY and CDR2 SMNVEV. The CDR3 runs 15 amino acids, cysteine and phenylalanine included. Just CDR3 DNA is preserved here, 45 bases in frame from base 1. TCRbeta rearrangements were sequenced from genomic DNA using the immunoSEQ assay at survey resolution. Concerning the study's data processing: A lowest detectable productive clonotype frequency of 2.59 x 10-5 was observed in the TCR sequencing data. Only productive TCRbeta rearrangements, defined as complete and in-frame sequences, were included in the analyses. Clonality for each sample was calculated as Simpson clonality in the immunoSEQ Analyzer version 3.0. Clones were binned by frequency as very rare, small, medium, large (1-20%) or hyperexpanded (>20%). Generation probabilities were estimated with OLGA 1.2.3, V-gene circos plots were made with VDJtools, specificities were searched in VDJdb, and CDR3 motifs were identified with GLIPH. This immuneACCESS table, as held by TCRdb, lists in-frame sequences with V and J called but not all clones. Of the missing ones, under half trace to an unresolved V gene in checked studies; the others have no known cause. From that table come the V and J calls and clone size; the DNA was used to work out D and trimming. The sample table shows 20,000 to 25,000 clones, and 74% are seen once. Around a tenth of the sample rests with the top ten.

The receptor's source is a human donor in good health. Sequenced input: CD4+ T cells from blood buffy coats. The sequence joins TRBV27 to TRBJ2-1; 8 bases in the middle match TRBD2. Read as DNA, the sequence is TGTGCCAGCAGTTTAGGGACTAGGAGTTGGAATGAGCAGTTCTTC. Its amino acids are CASSLGTRSWNEQFF.